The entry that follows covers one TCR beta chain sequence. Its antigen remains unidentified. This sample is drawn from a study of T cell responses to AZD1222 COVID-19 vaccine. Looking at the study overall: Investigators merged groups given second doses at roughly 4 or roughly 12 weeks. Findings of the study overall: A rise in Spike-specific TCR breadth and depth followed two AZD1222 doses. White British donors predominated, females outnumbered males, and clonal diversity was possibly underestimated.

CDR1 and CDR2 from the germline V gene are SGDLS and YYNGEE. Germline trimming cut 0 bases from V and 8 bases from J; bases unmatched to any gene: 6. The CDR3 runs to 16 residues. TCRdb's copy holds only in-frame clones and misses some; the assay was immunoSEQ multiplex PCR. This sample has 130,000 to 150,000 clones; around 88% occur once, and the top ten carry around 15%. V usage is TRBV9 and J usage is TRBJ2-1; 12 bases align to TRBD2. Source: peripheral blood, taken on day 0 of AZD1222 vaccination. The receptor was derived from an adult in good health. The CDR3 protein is CASSVASGGVSYEQFF. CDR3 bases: TGTGCCAGCAGCGTAGCTAGCGGGGGGGTCTCGTATGAGCAGTTCTTC.